This paragraph reports one T cell receptor (beta chain). This entry comes from a study of siplizumab effects on memory and regulatory T cells. CDR1 and CDR2 (germline): SGHAT, FQNNGV. CDR3 length equals 13 residues. V lost 7 bases, J lost 5 bases, and 5 bases stayed unmatched. Here immunoSEQ multiplex PCR was the method, and the copy in TCRdb shows in-frame clones only, minus some. This table holds fewer than 65,000 clones, about 93% found once. The receptor was derived from a human donor in good health. The chain combines TRBV11-2 with TRBJ2-1; 7 bases line up with TRBD2. The sample taken for sequencing was CD8+ T cells sorted from blood. The DNA for the CDR3 is TGTGCCAGCAAATCTAGCGGAAACAATGAGCAGTTCTTC. Its translation is CASKSSGNNEQFF.